The rows below give T cell receptor beta chains drawn from one sample of a study of blood T cells in healthy people across ages. TCRdb redid the calling of the 5' RACE reads with MiXCR, one entry per CDR3 protein. Seen here are about 1.5 million distinct CDR3 sequences, approximately 43% observed once, and the top ten hold 4%. Input material: blood. Source of these receptors: a woman between 18 and 29 years old in good health. The CDR3 runs from the conserved cysteine through the conserved F or W. A D gene is named only where the DNA matches it firmly. Clone size is stated in some rows and not others, as once, few, many or a class when expanded.

CDR3 length,D gene,J gene,V gene,clone size,CDR3 DNA,CDR3 protein
15,-,TRBJ1-1,TRBV9,-,TGTGCCGGCAGCGTAGCAAGCTACAGTGACACTGAAGCTTTCTTT,CAGSVASYSDTEAFF
14,-,TRBJ2-3,TRBV3-1,few,TGTGCCAGCAGCCAATCGGGGGGCACAGATACGCAGTATTTT,CASSQSGGTDTQYF
15,TRBD2,TRBJ2-3,TRBV29-1,few,TGCAGCGTGACTTGGGCGGGGGGGCCTACAGATACGCAGTATTTT,CSVTWAGGPTDTQYF
13,-,TRBJ2-2,TRBV7-9,-,TGTGCCAGCAGCCGAATGAACACCGGGGAGCTGTTTTTT,CASSRMNTGELFF
15,TRBD1,TRBJ2-7,TRBV2,few,TGTGCCAGCCGCCCGACGGCAGGGGGCGGGTACGAGCAGTACTTC,CASRPTAGGGYEQYF
13,-,TRBJ2-7,TRBV12-3/TRBV12-4,few,TGTGCCAGCATTGTCCGTCCCGGTAGCAAGCAGTACTTC,CASIVRPGSKQYF
14,TRBD1,TRBJ2-7,TRBV25-1,-,TGTGCCAGCACACCGAGACAGGGGCCCTACGAGCAGTACTTC,CASTPRQGPYEQYF
12,-,TRBJ1-2,TRBV25-1,-,TGTGCCAGCAGAGGAGGAGGGTATGGCTACACCTTC,CASRGGGYGYTF
15,-,TRBJ2-5,TRBV6-5,few,TGTGCCAGCAGTTACTCGTGGGGAAGCCAAGAGACCCAGTACTTC,CASSYSWGSQETQYF
14,-,TRBJ1-2,TRBV25-1,few,TGTGCCAGCAGCCGGGTTGAGACTAACTATGGCTACACCTTC,CASSRVETNYGYTF
13,-,TRBJ1-1,TRBV28,-,TGTGCCAGCAGTTCCGGACCGAACGCTGAAGCTTTCTTT,CASSSGPNAEAFF
14,-,TRBJ2-1,TRBV20-1,-,TGCAGTGCACCGGGCCCCTGGGTTCCCAATGAGCAGTTCTTC,CSAPGPWVPNEQFF
17,-,TRBJ1-2,TRBV27,-,TGTGCCAGCAAGTTTAATGGGGGGCATACGTCGGACTATGGCTACACCTTC,CASKFNGGHTSDYGYTF
16,TRBD2,TRBJ2-3,TRBV28,-,TGTGCCAGCAGGGATCTAGCGGACCTGTCGGTAGATACGCAGTATTTT,CASRDLADLSVDTQYF
15,-,TRBJ2-1,TRBV7-9,-,TGTGCCAGCAGCTTAAAGTTGCCAGTCGGGAATGAGCAGTTCTTC,CASSLKLPVGNEQFF
14,TRBD1,TRBJ2-1,TRBV5-1,-,TGCGCCAGCACCGCCGGGACAGGGGGGTATGAGCAGTTCTTC,CASTAGTGGYEQFF
15,-,TRBJ2-6,TRBV5-1,-,TGCGCCAGCAGGACCTACAGGGCTGGGGCCAACGTCCTGACTTTC,CASRTYRAGANVLTF
13,-,TRBJ1-1,TRBV20-1,-,TGCAGTGCTAGAGATCCGTTGGGGTCTGAAGCTTTCTTT,CSARDPLGSEAFF
16,TRBD2,TRBJ2-7,TRBV11-2,-,TGTGCCAGCAGCTTAGTTCCCTTAGCGGGAGGAAGCGAGCAGTACTTC,CASSLVPLAGGSEQYF
15,TRBD1,TRBJ2-3,TRBV6-5,-,TGTGCCAGCAGTTTAATGACAGGGGAAGGTGATACGCAGTATTTT,CASSLMTGEGDTQYF
13,-,TRBJ1-1,TRBV6-2/TRBV6-3,once,TGTGCCAGCAGTCCCCGGGCGAACGCTGAAGCTTTCTTT,CASSPRANAEAFF
14,TRBD1,TRBJ2-3,TRBV20-1,few,TGCAGTGCCCTCCGGGACAGGGTGACAGATACGCAGTATTTT,CSALRDRVTDTQYF
16,-,TRBJ2-1,TRBV4-1,few,TGCGCCAGCAGCCAAGAACCTGGAGGGTCCTACAATGAGCAGTTCTTC,CASSQEPGGSYNEQFF
17,-,TRBJ1-5,TRBV12-3/TRBV12-4,-,TGTGCCCGACCGAAAGCAAAGGATAGCAATAGCAATCAGCCCCAGCATTTT,CARPKAKDSNSNQPQHF
15,TRBD1,TRBJ2-1,TRBV20-1,-,TGCAGTGCTACAATGGGACAGGGGGCTTTCGAGGAGCAGTTCTTC,CSATMGQGAFEEQFF